A selection of T cell receptor beta chains follows, all from one sample in a study of T cell responses to AZD1222 COVID-19 vaccine. Libraries were prepared by immunoSEQ multiplex PCR; TCRdb keeps only in-frame clonotypes and omits some of them. The table includes some 140,000 clones, approximately 93% detected once. This specimen consisted of peripheral blood, obtained on day 0 of AZD1222 vaccination. All receptors come from an adult in good health. CDR3s include the opening cysteine and the closing phenylalanine or tryptophan. D genes are given only for firm matches. Some rows have no size entry. The others give once, few or many, or a class for an expanded clone.

v_gene: TRBV9; j_gene: TRBJ2-3; d_gene: TRBD1; abundance: .; CDR3nt: TGTGCCAGCAGCCAGGGACAGGGACCACAATATACGCAGTATTTT; CDR3aa: CASSQGQGPQYTQYF
v_gene: TRBV29-1; j_gene: TRBJ1-4; d_gene: .; abundance: .; CDR3nt: TGCAGCGTTGCCGGACTGGGGAATGAAAAACTGTTTTTT; CDR3aa: CSVAGLGNEKLFF
v_gene: TRBV4-2; j_gene: TRBJ2-3; d_gene: TRBD2; abundance: .; CDR3nt: TGTGCCAGCAGCCAAGCTCTAGCGGGAGAGAGGGGCACAGATACGCAGTATTTT; CDR3aa: CASSQALAGERGTDTQYF
v_gene: TRBV24-1; j_gene: TRBJ2-7; d_gene: .; abundance: few; CDR3nt: TGTGCCACCTCCCTGGTAGCGGTGATCTCCTACGAGCAGTACTTC; CDR3aa: CATSLVAVISYEQYF
v_gene: TRBV5-4; j_gene: TRBJ1-2; d_gene: .; abundance: .; CDR3nt: TGTGCCAGCAGCTTGGAAGGAGGGCGTTATGGCTACACCTTC; CDR3aa: CASSLEGGRYGYTF
v_gene: TRBV30; j_gene: TRBJ1-1; d_gene: .; abundance: .; CDR3nt: TGTGCCTGGAGTCTAACGGGGACAATCACTGAAGCTTTCTTT; CDR3aa: CAWSLTGTITEAFF
v_gene: TRBV28; j_gene: TRBJ2-5; d_gene: .; abundance: .; CDR3nt: TGTGCCAGCAGACAGGGCGAGACCCAGTACTTC; CDR3aa: CASRQGETQYF
v_gene: TRBV7-2; j_gene: TRBJ2-3; d_gene: .; abundance: .; CDR3nt: TGTGCCAGCAGCTTACGGGCCGGGAGAGCTAGCACAGATACGCAGTATTTT; CDR3aa: CASSLRAGRASTDTQYF
v_gene: TRBV7-8; j_gene: TRBJ2-7; d_gene: .; abundance: .; CDR3nt: TGTGCCAGCAGCGGTAGGGGGATCTCCTACGAGCAGTACTTC; CDR3aa: CASSGRGISYEQYF
v_gene: TRBV11-2; j_gene: TRBJ1-3; d_gene: .; abundance: .; CDR3nt: TGTGCCAGCAGCTTAATAGCAACAGGTTTCTCTGGAAACACCATATATTTT; CDR3aa: CASSLIATGFSGNTIYF
v_gene: TRBV4-1; j_gene: TRBJ1-3; d_gene: .; abundance: .; CDR3nt: TGCGCCAGCAGCCAAGTTGGGACGTCGGGAAACACCATATATTTT; CDR3aa: CASSQVGTSGNTIYF
v_gene: TRBV3-1/TRBV3-2; j_gene: TRBJ2-5; d_gene: TRBD1; abundance: .; CDR3nt: TGTGCCAGCAGCCCTCCCGACAGGGAGCCCCAGGAGACCCAGTACTTC; CDR3aa: CASSPPDREPQETQYF
v_gene: TRBV28; j_gene: TRBJ1-2; d_gene: .; abundance: .; CDR3nt: TGTGCCAGCAGTTTAGGAATTGGGTTAACGAGTAACTATGGCTACACCTTC; CDR3aa: CASSLGIGLTSNYGYTF
v_gene: TRBV6-1; j_gene: TRBJ1-4; d_gene: TRBD1; abundance: .; CDR3nt: TGTGCCAGCAGTGACCCCGGGACAGGGCGTGAAAAACTGTTTTTT; CDR3aa: CASSDPGTGREKLFF
v_gene: TRBV18; j_gene: TRBJ2-7; d_gene: TRBD2; abundance: few; CDR3nt: TGTGCCAGCTCCCCGGGAGCGGGGGGCTACGAGCAGTACTTC; CDR3aa: CASSPGAGGYEQYF
v_gene: TRBV28; j_gene: TRBJ1-2; d_gene: TRBD1; abundance: .; CDR3nt: TGTGCCAGCAGTTTGGACAGGCGAGGGGGCTACACCTTC; CDR3aa: CASSLDRRGGYTF
v_gene: TRBV7-6; j_gene: TRBJ2-7; d_gene: TRBD1; abundance: .; CDR3nt: TGTGCCAGCAGCTTAGAACCGGGACAGGGGTTTTCCTACGAGCAGTACTTC; CDR3aa: CASSLEPGQGFSYEQYF
v_gene: TRBV27; j_gene: TRBJ2-1; d_gene: TRBD1; abundance: .; CDR3nt: TGTGCCAGCGGCTCAGGGGGCCCCTACAATGAGCAGTTCTTC; CDR3aa: CASGSGGPYNEQFF
v_gene: TRBV11-2; j_gene: TRBJ2-1; d_gene: .; abundance: .; CDR3nt: TGTGCCAGCAGCTTAATGGGCTCCAACTCCTACAATGAGCAGTTCTTC; CDR3aa: CASSLMGSNSYNEQFF
v_gene: TRBV15; j_gene: TRBJ2-7; d_gene: .; abundance: .; CDR3nt: TGTGCCACCAGCAGAGGCGACGGACCCTACGAGCAGTACTTC; CDR3aa: CATSRGDGPYEQYF
v_gene: TRBV19; j_gene: TRBJ2-6; d_gene: .; abundance: once; CDR3nt: TGTGCCAGTAGTTACTGGAGCTCTGGGGCCAACGTCCTGACTTTC; CDR3aa: CASSYWSSGANVLTF
v_gene: TRBV2; j_gene: TRBJ2-7; d_gene: .; abundance: .; CDR3nt: TGTGCCAGCAGTGAAGTGGGGGAGCAGTACTTC; CDR3aa: CASSEVGEQYF
v_gene: TRBV9; j_gene: TRBJ1-2; d_gene: .; abundance: .; CDR3nt: TGTGCCAGCAGCCGGGGGGCGGGCTACACCTTC; CDR3aa: CASSRGAGYTF
v_gene: TRBV12-5; j_gene: TRBJ1-1; d_gene: .; abundance: .; CDR3nt: TGTGCTAGTGACCCCCGAGCAGACCCTGAAGCTTTCTTT; CDR3aa: CASDPRADPEAFF
v_gene: TRBV19; j_gene: TRBJ1-5; d_gene: .; abundance: .; CDR3nt: TGTGCCAGTAGAAGGACAGTTAGCAATCAGCCCCAGCATTTT; CDR3aa: CASRRTVSNQPQHF
v_gene: TRBV11-2; j_gene: TRBJ2-2; d_gene: TRBD2; abundance: once; CDR3nt: TGTGCCAGCAGCCGTACTAGCGGGAGGGCCTTAGGGGAGCTGTTTTTT; CDR3aa: CASSRTSGRALGELFF
v_gene: TRBV6-1; j_gene: TRBJ1-5; d_gene: TRBD1; abundance: .; CDR3nt: TGTGCCAGCAGTGAAAACGATGGGACAGGACATCAGCCCCAGCATTTT; CDR3aa: CASSENDGTGHQPQHF
v_gene: TRBV11-2; j_gene: TRBJ2-1; d_gene: TRBD2; abundance: few; CDR3nt: TGTGCCAGCAGCTTAGAGCCTAGCGGGATTATTGAGCAGTTCTTC; CDR3aa: CASSLEPSGIIEQFF
v_gene: TRBV7-2; j_gene: TRBJ1-2; d_gene: .; abundance: .; CDR3nt: TGTGCCAGCAGCTTAGGTCTGGGGCACTATGGCTACACCTTC; CDR3aa: CASSLGLGHYGYTF
v_gene: TRBV19; j_gene: TRBJ2-3; d_gene: .; abundance: .; CDR3nt: TGTGCCAGTAGTATGGCGAAGAGCGGCTACCCTAGCACAGATACGCAGTATTTT; CDR3aa: CASSMAKSGYPSTDTQYF
v_gene: TRBV5-1; j_gene: TRBJ2-1; d_gene: TRBD2; abundance: .; CDR3nt: TGCGCCAGCAGCTTGGAGCCTAGCGGGAGTGTATCCTACAATGAGCAGTTCTTC; CDR3aa: CASSLEPSGSVSYNEQFF
v_gene: TRBV9; j_gene: TRBJ1-4; d_gene: .; abundance: .; CDR3nt: TGTGCCAGCAGCGTAGACGGAAGGGGGGGTGAAAAACTGTTTTTT; CDR3aa: CASSVDGRGGEKLFF
v_gene: TRBV2; j_gene: TRBJ2-1; d_gene: .; abundance: .; CDR3nt: TGTGCCAGCAGTGAGAGGGGGGCTAGCGGTACCTACAATGAGCAGTTCTTC; CDR3aa: CASSERGASGTYNEQFF
v_gene: TRBV25-1; j_gene: TRBJ2-7; d_gene: .; abundance: .; CDR3nt: TGTGCCAGCAGTGAATATACAGGGACCTACGAGCAGTACTTC; CDR3aa: CASSEYTGTYEQYF
v_gene: TRBV7-9; j_gene: TRBJ2-7; d_gene: TRBD2; abundance: .; CDR3nt: TGTGCCAGCAGCCACACTAGCGGGAGTTTCTACGAGCAGTACTTC; CDR3aa: CASSHTSGSFYEQYF
v_gene: TRBV28; j_gene: TRBJ1-1; d_gene: TRBD1; abundance: .; CDR3nt: TGTGCCAGCAGTCCTCCGACAGGGGGAGGCACTGAAGCTTTCTTT; CDR3aa: CASSPPTGGGTEAFF
v_gene: TRBV9; j_gene: TRBJ2-1; d_gene: TRBD2; abundance: once; CDR3nt: TGTGCCAGCAGCACCACTAGCGGGTACAATGAGCAGTTCTTC; CDR3aa: CASSTTSGYNEQFF
v_gene: TRBV12-3/TRBV12-4; j_gene: TRBJ2-7; d_gene: .; abundance: once; CDR3nt: TGTGCCAGCAGGTACAGGGGACTCTACGAGCAGTACTTC; CDR3aa: CASRYRGLYEQYF
v_gene: TRBV19; j_gene: TRBJ2-6; d_gene: .; abundance: .; CDR3nt: TGTGCCAGTAGTATAGGAGTTTCCGGGGCCAACGTCCTGACTTTC; CDR3aa: CASSIGVSGANVLTF
v_gene: TRBV28; j_gene: TRBJ1-2; d_gene: TRBD1; abundance: once; CDR3nt: TGTGCCAGCAGTTTAGAGACAGGGGCTAACTATGGCTACACCTTC; CDR3aa: CASSLETGANYGYTF
v_gene: TRBV21-1; j_gene: TRBJ2-4; d_gene: .; abundance: once; CDR3nt: TGTGCCAGCTTAAAGAGGGTTCGATATGGGGCCAAAAACATTCAGTACTTC; CDR3aa: CASLKRVRYGAKNIQYF
v_gene: TRBV5-6; j_gene: TRBJ1-2; d_gene: .; abundance: .; CDR3nt: TGTGCCAGCAGCTTTCCCGGCGGAAACTATGGCTACACCTTC; CDR3aa: CASSFPGGNYGYTF
v_gene: TRBV7-2; j_gene: TRBJ2-7; d_gene: TRBD2; abundance: .; CDR3nt: TGTGCCAGCAGCTTAGTGGTGTTAGCGGGAAGCGAGCAGTACTTC; CDR3aa: CASSLVVLAGSEQYF
v_gene: TRBV7-8; j_gene: TRBJ1-3; d_gene: TRBD1; abundance: once; CDR3nt: TGTGCCAGCAGCCAGAGGGACAGCAACTCTGGAAACACCATATATTTT; CDR3aa: CASSQRDSNSGNTIYF
v_gene: TRBV5-1; j_gene: TRBJ1-1; d_gene: .; abundance: .; CDR3nt: TGCGCCAGCAGCGCTGGCGATGCGCTGGGGGGGACTGAAGCTTTCTTT; CDR3aa: CASSAGDALGGTEAFF
v_gene: TRBV30; j_gene: TRBJ1-2; d_gene: .; abundance: .; CDR3nt: TGTGCCTGGAGAGGACCGGGGGATGGCTACACCTTC; CDR3aa: CAWRGPGDGYTF
v_gene: TRBV16; j_gene: TRBJ1-5; d_gene: .; abundance: few; CDR3nt: TGTGCCAGCAGCCCATCTCAGAGCAATCAGCCCCAGCATTTT; CDR3aa: CASSPSQSNQPQHF
v_gene: TRBV5-4; j_gene: TRBJ1-1; d_gene: TRBD1; abundance: .; CDR3nt: TGTGCCAGCAGCTTCGGACAGGCCCTCTTAAACACTGAAGCTTTCTTT; CDR3aa: CASSFGQALLNTEAFF
v_gene: TRBV9; j_gene: TRBJ1-3; d_gene: .; abundance: few; CDR3nt: TGTGCCAGCAGCCCGGGCCGCGGGAGGAACACCATATATTTT; CDR3aa: CASSPGRGRNTIYF
v_gene: TRBV7-2; j_gene: TRBJ2-7; d_gene: TRBD1; abundance: .; CDR3nt: TGTGCCAGCAGCTTATTTCTAGGGACAGAGGAGCAGTACTTC; CDR3aa: CASSLFLGTEEQYF
v_gene: TRBV4-3; j_gene: TRBJ2-7; d_gene: TRBD1; abundance: .; CDR3nt: TGCGCCAGCAGCCTAAGGACAGGCAGAACCTACGAGCAGTACTTC; CDR3aa: CASSLRTGRTYEQYF